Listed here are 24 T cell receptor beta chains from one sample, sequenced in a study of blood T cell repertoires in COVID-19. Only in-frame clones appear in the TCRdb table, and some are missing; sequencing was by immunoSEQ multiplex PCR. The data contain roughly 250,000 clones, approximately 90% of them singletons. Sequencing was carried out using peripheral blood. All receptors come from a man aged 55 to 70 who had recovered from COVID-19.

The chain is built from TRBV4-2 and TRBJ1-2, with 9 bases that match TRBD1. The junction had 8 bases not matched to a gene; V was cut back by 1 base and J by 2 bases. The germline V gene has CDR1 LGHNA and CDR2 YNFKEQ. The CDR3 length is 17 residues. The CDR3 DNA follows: TGTGCCAGCAGCCAAGGGTTACCGGGACAGGGAAACTATGGCTACACCTTC. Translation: CASSQGLPGQGNYGYTF.

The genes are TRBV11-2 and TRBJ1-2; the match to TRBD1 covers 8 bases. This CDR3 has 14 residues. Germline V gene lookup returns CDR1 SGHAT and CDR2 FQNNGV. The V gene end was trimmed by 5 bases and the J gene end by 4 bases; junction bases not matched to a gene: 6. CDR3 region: CASSPGTGGYGYTF. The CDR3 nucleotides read TGTGCCAGCAGCCCCGGTACAGGGGGCTATGGCTACACCTTC.

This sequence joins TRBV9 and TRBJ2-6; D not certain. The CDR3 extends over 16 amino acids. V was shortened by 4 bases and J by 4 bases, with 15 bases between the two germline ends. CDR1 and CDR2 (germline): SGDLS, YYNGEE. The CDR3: CASSPRWSLGANVLTF. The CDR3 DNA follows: TGTGCCAGCAGCCCGCGATGGTCCTTGGGGGCCAACGTCCTGACTTTC.

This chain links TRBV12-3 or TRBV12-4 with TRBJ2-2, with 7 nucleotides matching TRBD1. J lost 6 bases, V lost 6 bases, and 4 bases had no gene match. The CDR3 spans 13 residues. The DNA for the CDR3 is TGTGCCAGCAGGGATACAGGGGCCGGGGAGCTGTTTTTT. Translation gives CASRDTGAGELFF.

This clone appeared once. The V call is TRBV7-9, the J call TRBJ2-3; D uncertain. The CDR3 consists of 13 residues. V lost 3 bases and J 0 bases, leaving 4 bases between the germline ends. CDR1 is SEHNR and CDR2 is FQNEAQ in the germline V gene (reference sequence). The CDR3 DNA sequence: TGTGCCAGCAGCTTGAGTAGCACAGATACGCAGTATTTT. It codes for CASSLSSTDTQYF.

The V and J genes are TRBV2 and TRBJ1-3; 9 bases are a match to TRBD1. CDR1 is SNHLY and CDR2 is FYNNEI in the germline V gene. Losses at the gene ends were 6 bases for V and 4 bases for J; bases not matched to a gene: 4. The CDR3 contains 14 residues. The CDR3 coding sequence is TGTGCCAGCAGCCGGGGACAGGGAGGAAACACCATATATTTT. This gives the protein CASSRGQGGNTIYF.

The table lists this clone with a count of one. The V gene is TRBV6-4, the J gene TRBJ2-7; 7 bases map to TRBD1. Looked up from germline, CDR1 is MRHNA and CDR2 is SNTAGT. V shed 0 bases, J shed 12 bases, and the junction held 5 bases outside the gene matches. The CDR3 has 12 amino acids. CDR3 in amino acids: CASSDSGGAGYV. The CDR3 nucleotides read TGTGCCAGCAGTGACTCAGGGGGCGCTGGGTACGTC.

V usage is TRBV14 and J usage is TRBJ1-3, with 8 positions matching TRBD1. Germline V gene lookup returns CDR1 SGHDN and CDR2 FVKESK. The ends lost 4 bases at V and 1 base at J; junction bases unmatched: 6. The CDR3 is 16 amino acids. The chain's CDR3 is CASSRQGSQSGNTIYF. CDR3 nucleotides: TGTGCCAGCAGCCGACAGGGGTCTCAATCTGGAAACACCATATATTTT.

CDR3 nucleotide sequence: TGTGCCAGCAGTTTTGACAGGAATCAGCCCCAGCATTTT. Protein sequence: CASSFDRNQPQHF. The genes are TRBV5-5 and TRBJ1-5; perhaps TRBD1 as D (6 bases). Trimming took off 5 bases at V and 4 bases at J, with 10 bases between the two ends. CDR1 is SGHKS, CDR2 YYEKEE, per germline (reference sequence). The CDR3 consists of 13 residues.

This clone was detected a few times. The CDR3 spells CASSENRADQPQHF. The CDR3 nucleotides read TGTGCCAGCAGTGAAAATAGAGCGGATCAGCCCCAGCATTTT. The V call is TRBV2, the J call TRBJ1-5; D uncertain. Germline lookup yields CDR1 SNHLY and CDR2 FYNNEI. Trimming removed 2 bases at V and 5 bases at J, with 10 bases between. This CDR3 comprises 14 residues.

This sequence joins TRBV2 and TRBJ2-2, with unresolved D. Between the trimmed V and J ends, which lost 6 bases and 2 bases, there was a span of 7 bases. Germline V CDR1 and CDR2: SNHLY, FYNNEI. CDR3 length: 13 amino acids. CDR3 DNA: TGTGCCAGCAGGATCAGTAACACCGGGGAGCTGTTTTTT. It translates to CASRISNTGELFF.

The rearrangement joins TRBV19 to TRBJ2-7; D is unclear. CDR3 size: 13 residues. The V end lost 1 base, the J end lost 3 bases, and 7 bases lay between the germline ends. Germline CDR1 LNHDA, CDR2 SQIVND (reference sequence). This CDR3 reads CASSIAGVYEQYF. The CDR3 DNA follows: TGTGCCAGTAGTATAGCCGGAGTCTACGAGCAGTACTTC.

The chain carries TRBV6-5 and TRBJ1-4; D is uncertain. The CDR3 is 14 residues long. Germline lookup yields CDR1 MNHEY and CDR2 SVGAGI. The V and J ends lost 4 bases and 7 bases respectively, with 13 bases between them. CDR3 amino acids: CASSLSLIGEKLFF. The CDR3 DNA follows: TGTGCCAGCAGTTTATCCCTAATCGGTGAAAAACTGTTTTTT.

CDR3: CASSGGLGGNQPQHF. The CDR3 region has the DNA TGTGCCAGCAGTGGTGGATTAGGAGGCAATCAGCCCCAGCATTTT. The chain recombines TRBV6-4 with TRBJ1-5; D gene uncertain. Trimming took 4 bases from V and 2 from J, leaving 12 bases between them. Germline V gene data show CDR1 as MRHNA and CDR2 as SNTAGT. The CDR3 sequence is 15 residues long.

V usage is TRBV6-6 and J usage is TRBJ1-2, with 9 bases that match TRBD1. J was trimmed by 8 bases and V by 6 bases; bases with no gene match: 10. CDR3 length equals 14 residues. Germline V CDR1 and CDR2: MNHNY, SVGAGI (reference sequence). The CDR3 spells CASSPGTGLQGYTF. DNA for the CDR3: TGTGCCAGCAGCCCCGGGACAGGGCTTCAGGGCTACACCTTC.

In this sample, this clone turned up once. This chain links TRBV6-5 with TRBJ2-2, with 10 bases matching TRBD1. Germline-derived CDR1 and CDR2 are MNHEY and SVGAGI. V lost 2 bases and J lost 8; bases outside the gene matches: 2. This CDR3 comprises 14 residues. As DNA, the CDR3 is TGTGCCAGCAGTTACGGACAGGGGGTAGGGGAGCTGTTTTTT. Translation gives CASSYGQGVGELFF.

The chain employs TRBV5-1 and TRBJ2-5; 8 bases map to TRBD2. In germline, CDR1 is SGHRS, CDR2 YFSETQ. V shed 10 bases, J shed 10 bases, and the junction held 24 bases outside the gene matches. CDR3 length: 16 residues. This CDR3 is CAPRLAGGYKKVVQYF. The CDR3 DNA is TGCGCCCCCCGACTTGCGGGGGGCTATAAAAAGGTGGTCCAGTACTTC.

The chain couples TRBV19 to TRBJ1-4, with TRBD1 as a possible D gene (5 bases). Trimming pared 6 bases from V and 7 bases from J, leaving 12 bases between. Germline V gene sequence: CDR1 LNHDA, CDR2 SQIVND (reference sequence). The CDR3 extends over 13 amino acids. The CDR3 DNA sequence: TGTGCCAGTAGCGCAGGGTGGGGTGAAAAACTGTTTTTT. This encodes CASSAGWGEKLFF.

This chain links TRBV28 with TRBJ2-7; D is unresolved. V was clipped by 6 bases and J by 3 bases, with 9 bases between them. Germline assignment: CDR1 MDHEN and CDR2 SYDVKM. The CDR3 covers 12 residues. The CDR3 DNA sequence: TGTGCCAGCAGCCTACGCAACTACGAGCAGTACTTC. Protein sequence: CASSLRNYEQYF.

This chain's CDR3 is CASSYSDRGNSHEQYF. As DNA, the CDR3 is TGTGCCAGCAGTTACTCCGACAGGGGGAATTCCCACGAGCAGTACTTC. The chain is built from TRBV6-5 and TRBJ2-7; 9 nucleotides match TRBD1. Germline CDR1 MNHEY, CDR2 SVGAGI. V lost 0 bases and J lost 5; bases outside the gene matches: 8. The CDR3 runs 16 residues.

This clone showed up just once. CDR3 amino acids: CASSFRGLPGNEQFF. DNA for the CDR3: TGTGCCAGCAGTTTCAGGGGGCTCCCCGGCAATGAGCAGTTCTTC. The chain uses TRBV27 and TRBJ2-1; 8 bases map to TRBD1. The junction had 7 bases not matched to a gene; V was cut back by 3 bases and J by 6 bases. Germline loops: CDR1 MNHEY, CDR2 SMNVEV (reference sequence). This CDR3 contains 15 residues.

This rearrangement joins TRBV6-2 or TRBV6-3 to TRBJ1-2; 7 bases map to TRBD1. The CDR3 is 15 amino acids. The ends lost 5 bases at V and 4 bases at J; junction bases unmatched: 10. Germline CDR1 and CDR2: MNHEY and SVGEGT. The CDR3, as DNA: TGTGCCAGCAGTGACCCGACAGGGTTTTTCTATGGCTACACCTTC. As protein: CASSDPTGFFYGYTF.

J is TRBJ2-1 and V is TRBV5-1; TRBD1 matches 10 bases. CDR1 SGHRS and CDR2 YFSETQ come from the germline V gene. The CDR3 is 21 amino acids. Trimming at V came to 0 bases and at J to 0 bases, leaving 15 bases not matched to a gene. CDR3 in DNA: TGCGCCAGCAGCTTGGCCAAAGGGACAGGGGACCCTAAAAGCTCCTACAATGAGCAGTTCTTC. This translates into CASSLAKGTGDPKSSYNEQFF.

The CDR3 sequence is CATSGVRGRGGTDTQYF. Written as DNA, the CDR3 is TGTGCCACCAGTGGAGTGAGGGGGCGGGGGGGCACAGATACGCAGTATTTT. The chain is built from TRBV24-1 and TRBJ2-3; possibly TRBD2 for D (8 bases). The CDR3 loop spans 17 amino acids. With 5 bases removed from V and 1 base from J, the gap between germline ends came to 18 bases. Germline V lookup: CDR1 KGHDR, CDR2 SFDVKD.